This TCR beta chain emerged from a study of blood T cell repertoires in COVID-19. Germline V gene data show CDR1 as SGHRS and CDR2 as YFSETQ. The CDR3 is 15 amino acids. V was pared by 1 base and J by 4 bases, with 11 bases between. The repertoire was sequenced with immunoSEQ multiplex PCR; TCRdb's copy has only in-frame clones and lacks some. The data hold under 350,000 clones, with around 90% observed a single time. This chain links TRBV5-1 with TRBJ2-2, with a tentative D call TRBD2 (5 bases). The sequenced material came from PBMCs or T cells enriched from blood (not recorded which). The receptor comes from a woman aged 35 to 49 who had recovered from COVID-19. CDR3: CASSLSTMGTGELFF. Here the CDR3 DNA reads TGCGCCAGCAGCTTGTCGACTATGGGCACCGGGGAGCTGTTTTTT.